The following is a T cell receptor beta chain sequence with its context. This entry is derived from a study of blood T cell repertoires in COVID-19. The length of the CDR3 is 14 residues. Trimming removed 5 bases from V and 2 bases from J; junction bases left unmatched: 7. Germline CDR1 is SGHNT and CDR2 is YYREEE (reference sequence). Data came from immunoSEQ multiplex PCR; TCRdb stores just in-frame clones and leaves some out. The table has approximately 140,000 clones, 87% seen once; the top ten hold 3.5% to 5%. Sequencing was carried out using peripheral blood. This clonotype was sampled from a woman in her fifties or sixties with active or convalescent COVID-19. The chain uses TRBV5-4 and TRBJ2-7; TRBD1 matches at 7 bases. Written as DNA, the CDR3 is TGTGCCAGCAGAACCCGGGACAGTACCTACGAGCAGTACTTC. This encodes CASRTRDSTYEQYF. Based on the CDR3 plus reference TRBV5-4 and TRBJ2-7, the full variable domain is ETGVTQSPTHLIKTRGQQVTLRCSSQSGHNTVSWYQQALGQGPQFIFQYYREEENGRGNFPPRFSGLQFPNYSSELNVNALELDDSALYLCASRTRDSTYEQYFGPGTRLTVT.